This T cell receptor (beta chain) was retrieved from a study of cytomegalovirus exposure and HLA in healthy donors. The CDR3 sequence is 15 residues long. The germline CDR1 and CDR2 sequences are SGHKS and YYEKEE (reference sequence). Trimming shortened V by 4 bases and J by 0 bases, and 11 bases separated the two germline ends. PCR amplification relied on 60 Vbeta primers (plus 13 Jbeta primers). Profiling relied on immunoSEQ multiplex PCR, and the TCRdb table lists in-frame clones only, not all of them. The sample carries 100,000 to 150,000 clones, approximately 8.8% recorded once. The sequence was collected from a man in his forties or fifties in good health and CMV-seronegative. This rearrangement joins TRBV5-5 to TRBJ1-5; D might be TRBD1 (6 bases). The sample comprised PBMCs. CDR3 protein: CASSRTVISNQPQHF. The CDR3 bases are TGTGCCAGCAGCCGGACAGTGATTAGCAATCAGCCCCAGCATTTT.